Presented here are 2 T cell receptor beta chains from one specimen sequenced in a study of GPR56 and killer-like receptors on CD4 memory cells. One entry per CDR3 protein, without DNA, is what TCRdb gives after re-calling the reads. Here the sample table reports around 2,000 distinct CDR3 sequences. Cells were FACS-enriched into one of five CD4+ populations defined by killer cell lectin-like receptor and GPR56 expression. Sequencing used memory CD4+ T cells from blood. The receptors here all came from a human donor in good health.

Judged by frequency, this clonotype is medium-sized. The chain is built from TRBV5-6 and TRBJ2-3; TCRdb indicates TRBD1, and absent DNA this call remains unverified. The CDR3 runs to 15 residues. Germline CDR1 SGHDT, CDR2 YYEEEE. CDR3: CASSLSGTSTDTQYF.

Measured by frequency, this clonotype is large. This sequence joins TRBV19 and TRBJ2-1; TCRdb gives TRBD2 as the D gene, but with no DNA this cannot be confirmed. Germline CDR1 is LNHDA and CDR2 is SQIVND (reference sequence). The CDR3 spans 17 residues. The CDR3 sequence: CASSSGSGGGTYNEQFF. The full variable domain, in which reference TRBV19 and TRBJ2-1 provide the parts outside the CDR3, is DGGITQSPKYLFRKEGQNVTLSCEQNLNHDAMYWYRQDPGQGLRLIYYSQIVNDFQKGDIAEGYSVSREKKESFPLTVTSAQKNPTAFYLCASSSGSGGGTYNEQFFGPGTRLTVL.